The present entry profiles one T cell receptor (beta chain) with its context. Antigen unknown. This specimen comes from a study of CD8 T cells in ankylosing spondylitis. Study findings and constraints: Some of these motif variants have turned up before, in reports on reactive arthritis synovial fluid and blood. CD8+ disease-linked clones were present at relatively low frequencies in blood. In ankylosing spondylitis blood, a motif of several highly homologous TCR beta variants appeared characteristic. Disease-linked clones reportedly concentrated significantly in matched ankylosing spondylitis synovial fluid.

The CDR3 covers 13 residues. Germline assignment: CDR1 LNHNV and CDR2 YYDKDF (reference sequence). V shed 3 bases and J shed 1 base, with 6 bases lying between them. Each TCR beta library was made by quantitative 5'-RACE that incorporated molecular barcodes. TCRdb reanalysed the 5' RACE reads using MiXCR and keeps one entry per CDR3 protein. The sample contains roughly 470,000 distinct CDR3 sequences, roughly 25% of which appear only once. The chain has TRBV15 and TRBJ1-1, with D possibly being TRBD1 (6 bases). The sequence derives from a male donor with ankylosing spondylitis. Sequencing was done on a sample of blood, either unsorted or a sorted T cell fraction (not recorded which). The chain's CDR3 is CATSRGANTEAFF. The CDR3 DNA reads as TGTGCCACCAGCAGGGGGGCGAACACTGAAGCTTTCTTT.